This T cell receptor (beta chain) was found in a study of cytomegalovirus exposure and HLA in healthy donors. A note on this clone: Its matching antigen is unknown.

Nominally healthy donors provided the samples, though records likely missed some immune exposures. The PCR had 60 Vbeta and 13 Jbeta primers. Sequencing was performed with immunoSEQ multiplex PCR; in TCRdb, only in-frame clones are kept and a portion is missing. In the table there are under 100,000 clones, under 80% of which are singletons. General study results and limits: Rates of TCR association differed by HLA locus in a later analysis, with DRB1 highest and HLA-C lowest. Analysis was carried out at a later point, and it linked a missense DCLRE1C variant to TCR beta V- and J-gene trimming.

In germline, CDR1 is KGHSH, CDR2 LQKENI. Trimming at V came to 5 bases and at J to 0 bases, leaving 5 bases not matched to a gene. The CDR3 covers 15 residues. The rearrangement links TRBV18 to TRBJ2-7; 9 nucleotides match TRBD1. Sequencing used PBMCs. The clonotype originates from a boy between 10 and 17 years old in good health and CMV-seronegative. The CDR3 DNA reads as TGTGCCAGCTCATTGGGACAGGGAAGCTCCTACGAGCAGTACTTC. Its protein product is CASSLGQGSSYEQYF.